A single T cell receptor (beta chain) is shown here with its context. Its antigen is not identified. This record belongs to a study of T cell responses to AZD1222 COVID-19 vaccine. Using immunoSEQ multiplex PCR, the repertoire was profiled, and TCRdb retains in-frame clones only, with some absent. The sample includes tens of thousands of clones, around nine tenths of them seen just once. General observations from the study: Females outnumbered males among donors, who were mostly white British; clonal diversity was possibly underestimated.

Here the sequenced sample was peripheral blood, taken 28 days after the second AZD1222 dose. This clonotype was sampled from an adult who received the AZD1222 COVID-19 vaccine.

CDR3 loop: CASSLSARGYNEQFF. The CDR3 bases are TGCGCCAGCAGCTTGTCGGCCAGGGGCTACAATGAGCAGTTCTTC. The V call is TRBV5-1, the J call TRBJ2-1, with D perhaps matching TRBD1 (6 bases). Germline V gene data show CDR1 as SGHRS and CDR2 as YFSETQ. The CDR3 runs 15 residues. V shed 1 base and J shed 3 bases, with 11 bases lying between them.